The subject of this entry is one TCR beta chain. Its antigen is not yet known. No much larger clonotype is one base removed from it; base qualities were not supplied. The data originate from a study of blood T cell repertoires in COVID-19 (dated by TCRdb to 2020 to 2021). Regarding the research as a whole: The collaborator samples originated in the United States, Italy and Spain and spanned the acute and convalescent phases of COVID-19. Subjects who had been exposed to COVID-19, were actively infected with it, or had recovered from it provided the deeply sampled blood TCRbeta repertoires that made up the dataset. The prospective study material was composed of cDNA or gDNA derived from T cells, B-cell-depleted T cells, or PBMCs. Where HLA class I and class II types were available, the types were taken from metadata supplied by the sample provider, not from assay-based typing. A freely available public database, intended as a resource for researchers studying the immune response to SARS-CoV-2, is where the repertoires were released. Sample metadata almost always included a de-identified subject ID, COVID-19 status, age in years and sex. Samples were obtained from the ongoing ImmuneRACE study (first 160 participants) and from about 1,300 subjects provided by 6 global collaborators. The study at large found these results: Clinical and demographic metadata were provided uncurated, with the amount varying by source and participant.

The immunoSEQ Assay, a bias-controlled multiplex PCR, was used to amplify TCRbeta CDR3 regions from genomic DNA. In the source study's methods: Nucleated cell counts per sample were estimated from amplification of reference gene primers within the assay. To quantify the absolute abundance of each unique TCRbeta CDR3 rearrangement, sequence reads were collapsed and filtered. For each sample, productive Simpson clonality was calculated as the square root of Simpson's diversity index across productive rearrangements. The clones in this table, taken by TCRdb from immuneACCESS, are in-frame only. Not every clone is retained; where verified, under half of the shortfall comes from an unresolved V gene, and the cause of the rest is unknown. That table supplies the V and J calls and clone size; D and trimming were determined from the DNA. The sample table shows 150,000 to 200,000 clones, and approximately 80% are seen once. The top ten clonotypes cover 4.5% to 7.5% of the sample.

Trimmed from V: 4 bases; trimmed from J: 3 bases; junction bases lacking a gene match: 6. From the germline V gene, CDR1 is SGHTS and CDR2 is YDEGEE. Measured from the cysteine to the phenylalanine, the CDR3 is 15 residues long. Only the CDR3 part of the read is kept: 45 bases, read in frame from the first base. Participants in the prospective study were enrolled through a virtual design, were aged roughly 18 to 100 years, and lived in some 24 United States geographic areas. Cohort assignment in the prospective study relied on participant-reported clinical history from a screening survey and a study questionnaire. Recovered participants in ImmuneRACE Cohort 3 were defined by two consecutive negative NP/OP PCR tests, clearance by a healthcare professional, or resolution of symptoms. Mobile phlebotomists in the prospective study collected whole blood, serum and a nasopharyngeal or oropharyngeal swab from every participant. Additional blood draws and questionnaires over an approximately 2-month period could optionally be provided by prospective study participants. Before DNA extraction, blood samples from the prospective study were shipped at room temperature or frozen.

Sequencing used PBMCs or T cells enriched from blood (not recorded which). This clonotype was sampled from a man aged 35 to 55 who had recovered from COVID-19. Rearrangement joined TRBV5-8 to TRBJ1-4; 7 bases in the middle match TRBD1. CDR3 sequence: CASSLRGASNEKLFF. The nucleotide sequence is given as TGTGCCAGCAGCCTCAGGGGGGCCTCTAATGAAAAACTGTTTTTT.